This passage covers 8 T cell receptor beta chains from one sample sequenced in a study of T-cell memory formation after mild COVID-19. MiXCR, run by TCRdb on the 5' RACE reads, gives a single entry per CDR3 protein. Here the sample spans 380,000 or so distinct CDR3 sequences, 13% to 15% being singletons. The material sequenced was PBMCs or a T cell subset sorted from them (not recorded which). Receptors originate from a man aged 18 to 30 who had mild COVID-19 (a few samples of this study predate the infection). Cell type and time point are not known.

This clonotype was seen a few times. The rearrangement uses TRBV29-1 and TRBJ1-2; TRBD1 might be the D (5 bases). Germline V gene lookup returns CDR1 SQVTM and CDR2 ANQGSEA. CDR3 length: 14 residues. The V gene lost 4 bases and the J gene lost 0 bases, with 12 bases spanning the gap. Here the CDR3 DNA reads TGCAGCGTTGGCCCAGGGACGACTAACTATGGCTACACCTTC. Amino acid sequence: CSVGPGTTNYGYTF.

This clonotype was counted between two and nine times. CDR3 in DNA: TGCGCCAGCAGCTCCTCCGAACTAGCGGGGAGCACAGATACGCAGTATTTT. Its translation: CASSSSELAGSTDTQYF. This chain joins TRBV5-1 and TRBJ2-3; TRBD2 aligns across 10 bases. This CDR3 is built from 17 residues. The germline CDR1 and CDR2 sequences are SGHRS and YFSETQ. V trimming: 3 bases; J trimming: 0 bases; junction bases outside the gene matches: 7.

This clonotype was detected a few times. In DNA form, the CDR3 reads TGTGCCAGCAGCCCGGTAGTGCCCAACACTGAAGCTTTCTTT. Translating it yields CASSPVVPNTEAFF. V and J are TRBV7-9 and TRBJ1-1, with D uncertain. The V end lost 5 bases, the J end lost 2 bases, and 12 bases lay between the germline ends. The germline gives CDR1 SEHNR, CDR2 FQNEAQ (reference sequence). The CDR3 runs to 14 residues.

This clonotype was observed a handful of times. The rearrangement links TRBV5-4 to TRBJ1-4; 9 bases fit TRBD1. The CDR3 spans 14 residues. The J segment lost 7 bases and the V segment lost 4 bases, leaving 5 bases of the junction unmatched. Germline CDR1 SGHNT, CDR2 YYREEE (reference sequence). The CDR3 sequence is CASSLQGASEKLFF. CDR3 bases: TGTGCCAGCAGCCTACAGGGGGCGAGTGAAAAACTGTTTTTT.

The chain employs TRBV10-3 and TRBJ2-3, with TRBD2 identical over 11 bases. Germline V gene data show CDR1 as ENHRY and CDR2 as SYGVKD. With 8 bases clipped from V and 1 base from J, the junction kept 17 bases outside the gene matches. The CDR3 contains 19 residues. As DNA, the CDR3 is TGTGCCATCCCGGGACTAGCGGCGGCCCTGATCTCAGGCACAGATACGCAGTATTTT. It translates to CAIPGLAAALISGTDTQYF.

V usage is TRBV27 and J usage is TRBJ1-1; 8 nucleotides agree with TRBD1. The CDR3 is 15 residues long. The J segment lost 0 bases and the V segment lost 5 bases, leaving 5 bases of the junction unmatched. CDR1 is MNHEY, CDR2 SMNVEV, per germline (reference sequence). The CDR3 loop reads CASSPRQGMNTEAFF. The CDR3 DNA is TGTGCCAGCAGTCCCAGACAGGGGATGAACACTGAAGCTTTCTTT.

This CDR3 is CASSLVPSPGNTIYF. Written as DNA, the CDR3 is TGTGCCAGCAGCTTGGTTCCCAGTCCTGGAAACACCATATATTTT. The chain recombines TRBV5-5 with TRBJ1-3; D unresolved. The CDR3 consists of 15 residues. Per the germline V gene, CDR1 is SGHKS and CDR2 is YYEKEE (reference sequence). V gave up 0 bases and J gave up 2 bases, with 9 bases separating them. Looking up the rest from reference TRBV5-5 and TRBJ1-3 gives the full variable domain: DAGVTQSPTHLIKTRGQQVTLRCSPISGHKSVSWYQQVLGQGPQFIFQYYEKEERGRGNFPDRFSARQFPNYSSELNVNALLLGDSALYLCASSLVPSPGNTIYFGEGSWLTVV.

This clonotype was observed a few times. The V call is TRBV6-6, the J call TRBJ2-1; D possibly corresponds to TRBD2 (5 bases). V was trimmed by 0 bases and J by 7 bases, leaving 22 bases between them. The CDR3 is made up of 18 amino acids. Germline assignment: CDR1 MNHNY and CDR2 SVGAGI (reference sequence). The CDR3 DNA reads TGTGCCAGCAGTTACTCTCCACTGACTATGATCGGCGAGAATGAGCAGTTCTTC. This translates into CASSYSPLTMIGENEQFF.